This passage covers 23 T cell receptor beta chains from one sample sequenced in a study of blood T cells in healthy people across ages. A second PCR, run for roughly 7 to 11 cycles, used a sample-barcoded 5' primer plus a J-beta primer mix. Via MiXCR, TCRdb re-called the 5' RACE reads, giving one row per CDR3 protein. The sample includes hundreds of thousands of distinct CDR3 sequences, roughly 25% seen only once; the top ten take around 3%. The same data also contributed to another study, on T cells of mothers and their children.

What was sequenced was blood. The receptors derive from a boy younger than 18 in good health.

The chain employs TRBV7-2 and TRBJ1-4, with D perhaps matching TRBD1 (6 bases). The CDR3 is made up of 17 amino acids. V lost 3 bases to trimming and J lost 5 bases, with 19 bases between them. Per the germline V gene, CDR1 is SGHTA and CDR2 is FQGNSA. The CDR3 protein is CASSLWGRGEQNEKLFF. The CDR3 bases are TGTGCCAGCAGCTTGTGGGGCAGGGGAGAACAGAATGAAAAACTGTTTTTT.

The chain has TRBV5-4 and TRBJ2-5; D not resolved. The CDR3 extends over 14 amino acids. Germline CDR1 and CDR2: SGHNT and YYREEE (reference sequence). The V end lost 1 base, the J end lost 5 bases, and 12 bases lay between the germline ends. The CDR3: CASSLQAAHETQYF. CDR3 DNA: TGTGCCAGCAGCTTGCAGGCAGCCCATGAGACCCAGTACTTC.

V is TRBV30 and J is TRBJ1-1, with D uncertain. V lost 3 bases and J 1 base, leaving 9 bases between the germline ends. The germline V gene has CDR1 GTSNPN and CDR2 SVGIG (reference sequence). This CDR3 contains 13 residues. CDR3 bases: TGTGCCTGGAGCTATGACAAGAACACTGAAGCTTTCTTT. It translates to CAWSYDKNTEAFF. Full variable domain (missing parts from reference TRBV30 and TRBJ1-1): SQTIHQWPATLVQPVGSPLSLECTVEGTSNPNLYWYRQAAGRGLQLLFYSVGIGQISSEVPQNLSASRPQDRQFILSSKKLLLSDSGFYLCAWSYDKNTEAFFGQGTRLTVV.

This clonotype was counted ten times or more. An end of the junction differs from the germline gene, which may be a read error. CDR3 in DNA: TGCGCCAGCAGTTTGGGCCAGACGGAAGAGACCCAGTACTTC. This codes for CASSLGQTEETQYF. V and J are TRBV5-1 and TRBJ2-5, with unresolved D. This CDR3 region has 14 residues. Per germline, CDR1 SGHRS and CDR2 YFSETQ.

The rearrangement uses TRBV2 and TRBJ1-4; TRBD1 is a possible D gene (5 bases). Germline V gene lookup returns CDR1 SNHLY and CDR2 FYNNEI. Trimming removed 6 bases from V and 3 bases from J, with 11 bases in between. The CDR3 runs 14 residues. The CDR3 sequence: CASRVRVANEKLFF. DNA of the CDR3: TGTGCCAGCAGAGTCAGGGTAGCTAATGAAAAACTGTTTTTT.

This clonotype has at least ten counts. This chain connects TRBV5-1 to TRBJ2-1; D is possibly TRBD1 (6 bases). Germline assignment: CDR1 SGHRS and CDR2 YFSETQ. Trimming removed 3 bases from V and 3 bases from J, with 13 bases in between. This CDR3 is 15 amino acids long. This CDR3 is CASSSFQQGYNEQFF. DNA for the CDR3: TGCGCCAGCAGCTCCTTTCAACAGGGCTACAATGAGCAGTTCTTC.

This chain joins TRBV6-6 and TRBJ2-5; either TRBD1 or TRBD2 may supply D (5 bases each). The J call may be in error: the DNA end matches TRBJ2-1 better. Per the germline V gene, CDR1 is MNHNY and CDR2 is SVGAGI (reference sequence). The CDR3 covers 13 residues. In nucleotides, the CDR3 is TGTGCCAGCAGCACGTCCCCGTGGGGGGAGCAGTTCTTC. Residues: CASSTSPWGEQFF.

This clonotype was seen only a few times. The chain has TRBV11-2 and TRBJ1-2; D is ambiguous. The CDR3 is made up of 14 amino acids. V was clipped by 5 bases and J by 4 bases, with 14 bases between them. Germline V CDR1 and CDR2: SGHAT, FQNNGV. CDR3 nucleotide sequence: TGTGCCAGCAGCCCCCCGGGTTCTCCCTATGGCTACACCTTC. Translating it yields CASSPPGSPYGYTF. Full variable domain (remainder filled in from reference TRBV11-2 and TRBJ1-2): EAGVAQSPRYKIIEKRQSVAFWCNPISGHATLYWYQQILGQGPKLLIQFQNNGVVDDSQLPKDRFSAERLKGVDSTLKIQPAKLEDSAVYLCASSPPGSPYGYTFGSGTRLTVV.

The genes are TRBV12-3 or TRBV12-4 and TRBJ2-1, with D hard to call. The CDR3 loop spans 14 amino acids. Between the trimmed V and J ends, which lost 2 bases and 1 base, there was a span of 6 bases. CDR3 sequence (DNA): TGTGCCAGCAGTTTAATTAAATCCTACAATGAGCAGTTCTTC. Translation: CASSLIKSYNEQFF.

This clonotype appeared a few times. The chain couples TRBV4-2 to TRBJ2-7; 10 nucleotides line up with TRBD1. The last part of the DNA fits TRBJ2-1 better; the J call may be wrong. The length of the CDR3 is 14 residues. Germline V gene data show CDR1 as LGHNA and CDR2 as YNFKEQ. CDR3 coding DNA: TGTGCCAGCGGGGCGACAGGGGGCAGCAATGAGCAGTTCTTC. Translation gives CASGATGGSNEQFF.

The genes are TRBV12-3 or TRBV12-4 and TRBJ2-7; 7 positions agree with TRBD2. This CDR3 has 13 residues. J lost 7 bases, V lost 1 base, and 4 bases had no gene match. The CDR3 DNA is TGTGCCAGCAGTTTAGGTGGGCGGGGGGAGCAGTACTTC. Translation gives CASSLGGRGEQYF.

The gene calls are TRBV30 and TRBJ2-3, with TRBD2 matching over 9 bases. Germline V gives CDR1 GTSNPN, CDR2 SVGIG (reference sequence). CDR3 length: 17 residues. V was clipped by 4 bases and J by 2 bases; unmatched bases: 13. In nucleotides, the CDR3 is TGTGCCTGGACCTCATTTAGTAGCGGGGGTCTCACAGATACGCAGTATTTT. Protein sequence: CAWTSFSSGGLTDTQYF. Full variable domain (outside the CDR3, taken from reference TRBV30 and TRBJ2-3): SQTIHQWPATLVQPVGSPLSLECTVEGTSNPNLYWYRQAAGRGLQLLFYSVGIGQISSEVPQNLSASRPQDRQFILSSKKLLLSDSGFYLCAWTSFSSGGLTDTQYFGPGTRLTVL.

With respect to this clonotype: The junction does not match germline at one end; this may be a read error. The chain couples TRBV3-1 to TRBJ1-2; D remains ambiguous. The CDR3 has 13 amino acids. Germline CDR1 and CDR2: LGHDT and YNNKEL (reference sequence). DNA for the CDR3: TGTGCCAGCAGCCAATCCGGGTTCTATGGTTACACCTTC. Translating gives CASSQSGFYGYTF. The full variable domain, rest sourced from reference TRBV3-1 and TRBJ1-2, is DTAVSQTPKYLVTQMGNDKSIKCEQNLGHDTMYWYKQDSKKFLKIMFSYNNKELIINETVPNRFSPKSPDKAHLNLHINSLELGDSAVYFCASSQSGFYGYTFGSGTRLTVV.

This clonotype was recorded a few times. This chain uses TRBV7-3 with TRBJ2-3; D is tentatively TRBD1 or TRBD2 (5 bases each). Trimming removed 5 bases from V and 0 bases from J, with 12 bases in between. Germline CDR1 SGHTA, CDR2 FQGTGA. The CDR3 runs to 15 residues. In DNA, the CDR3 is TGTGCCAGCAGCGATCTAGGGGAGAGCACAGATACGCAGTATTTT. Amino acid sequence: CASSDLGESTDTQYF.

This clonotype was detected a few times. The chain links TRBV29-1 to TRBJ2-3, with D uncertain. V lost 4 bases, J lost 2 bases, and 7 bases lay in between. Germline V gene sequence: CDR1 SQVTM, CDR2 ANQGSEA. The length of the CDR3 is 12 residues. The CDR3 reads CSVAGLTDTQYF. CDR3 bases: TGCAGCGTTGCCGGGCTCACAGATACGCAGTATTTT.

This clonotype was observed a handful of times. CDR3 sequence: CASSATQGGQETQYF. For the CDR3, the DNA is TGCGCCAGCAGCGCGACCCAGGGGGGCCAAGAGACCCAGTACTTC. This chain uses TRBV5-1 with TRBJ2-5; the D gene is possibly TRBD1 (7 bases). The CDR3 runs 15 residues. Germline V gene lookup returns CDR1 SGHRS and CDR2 YFSETQ. Trimming pared 4 bases from V and 1 base from J, leaving 14 bases between.

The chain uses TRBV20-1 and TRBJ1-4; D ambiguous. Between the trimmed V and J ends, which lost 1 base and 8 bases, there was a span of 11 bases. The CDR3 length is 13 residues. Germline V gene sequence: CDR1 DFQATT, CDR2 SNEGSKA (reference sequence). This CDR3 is CSARGPFPEKLFF. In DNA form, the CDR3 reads TGCAGTGCTAGAGGCCCCTTCCCAGAAAAACTGTTTTTT.

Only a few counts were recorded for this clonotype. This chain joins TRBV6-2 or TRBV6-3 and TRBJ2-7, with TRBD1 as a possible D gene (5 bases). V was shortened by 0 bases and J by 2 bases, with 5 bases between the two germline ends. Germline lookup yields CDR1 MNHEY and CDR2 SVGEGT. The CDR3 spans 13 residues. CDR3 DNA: TGTGCCAGCAGTTACTCGGACACCTACGAGCAGTACTTC. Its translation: CASSYSDTYEQYF.

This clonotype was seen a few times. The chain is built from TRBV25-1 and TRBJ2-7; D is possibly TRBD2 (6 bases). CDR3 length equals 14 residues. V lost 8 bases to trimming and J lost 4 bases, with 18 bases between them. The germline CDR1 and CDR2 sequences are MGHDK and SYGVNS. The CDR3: CASSSAGSLYEQYF. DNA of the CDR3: TGTGCCAGCTCTTCAGCGGGTTCTCTGTACGAGCAGTACTTC.

The CDR3 DNA follows: TGCAGTGCCAGGGCCGGGACAGAACTCGGCAATCAGCCCCAGCATTTT. Its protein is CSARAGTELGNQPQHF. This chain connects TRBV20-1 to TRBJ1-5; 7 positions agree with TRBD1. CDR1 is DFQATT, CDR2 SNEGSKA, per germline (reference sequence). V lost 6 bases to trimming and J lost 2 bases; unmatched junction nucleotides: 13. The length of the CDR3 is 16 residues.

CDR3 nucleotides: TGTGCCAGCAGCTTAACCCCTGGGACCAATTATGGCTACACCTTC. Amino acid sequence: CASSLTPGTNYGYTF. The chain links TRBV7-3 to TRBJ1-2, with D possibly matching TRBD1 (5 bases). Looked up from germline, CDR1 is SGHTA and CDR2 is FQGTGA. Trimming pared 0 bases from V and 5 bases from J, leaving 13 bases between. This CDR3 is built from 15 residues. Combining the CDR3 with reference TRBV7-3 and TRBJ1-2 gives the whole variable domain GAGVSQTPSNKVTEKGKYVELRCDPISGHTALYWYRQSLGQGPEFLIYFQGTGAADDSGLPNDRFFAVRPEGSVSTLKIQRTERGDSAVYLCASSLTPGTNYGYTFGSGTRLTVV.

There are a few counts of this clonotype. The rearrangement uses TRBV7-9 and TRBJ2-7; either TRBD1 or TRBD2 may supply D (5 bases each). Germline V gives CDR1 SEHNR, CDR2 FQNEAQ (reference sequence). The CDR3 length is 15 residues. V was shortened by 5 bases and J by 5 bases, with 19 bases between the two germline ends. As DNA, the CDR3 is TGTGCCAGCAGCGGACGTCGGGACCCCTTCGACGAGCAGTACTTC. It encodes CASSGRRDPFDEQYF.

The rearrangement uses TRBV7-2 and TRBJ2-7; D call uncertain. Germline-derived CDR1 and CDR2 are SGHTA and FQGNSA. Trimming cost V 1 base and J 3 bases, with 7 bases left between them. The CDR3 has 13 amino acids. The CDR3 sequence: CASSLVPGYEQYF. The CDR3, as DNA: TGTGCCAGCAGCTTAGTTCCGGGCTACGAGCAGTACTTC.